A selection of T cell receptor beta chains follows, all from one sample in a study of shared clonotypes between healthy human individuals. The method was immunoSEQ multiplex PCR; TCRdb's version includes in-frame clones alone and lacks a portion of them. The sample gives about 1.4 million clones, about 96% of which show up once; approximately 1.1% is in the top ten. Specimen: naive CD4+ T cells sorted from blood. Every receptor here comes from a man under 40 in good health. The CDR3 runs from the conserved cysteine through the conserved F or W. Fields, in order: V gene, CDR3 protein.

TRBV18	CASSPYAKLRPNQPQHF
TRBV27	CASSPLSGADEKLFF
TRBV11-2	CASSTYNEQFF
TRBV4-1	CASSQADFYSNTGELFF
TRBV4-1	CASSHTVGRALYNEQFF
TRBV7-8	CASSTRSGQETQYF
TRBV4-3	CASSQDVAINSYNEQFF
TRBV27	CASSRGWVGNTEAFF
TRBV11-2	CASSLAGTGDTGELFF
TRBV28	CASSTTGYGMTGGYTF
TRBV6-1	CASSARTEGTANSGNTIYF
TRBV9	CASSPNPGLAADTQYF
TRBV2	CASSERFSGYTGELFF
TRBV21-1	CASIVGNNNEQFF
TRBV27	CASSILRGRSNEQFF
TRBV28	CASSSPTGDNQPQHF
TRBV19	CASSSTLGGPPMETQYF
TRBV7-2	CATGRGGEKLFF
TRBV14	CASSQVPFTQYF
TRBV14	CASSHHPKLAGGPILKVPDTQYF
TRBV7-8	CASSPSRTVENQPQHF
TRBV29-1	CSASNSLGASEQYF
TRBV7-9	CASSFSRQETQYF
TRBV10-3	CAISDGTGTYEQYF
TRBV5-1	CASSLAQLKTKPYEQYF
TRBV5-1	CASSLPRDSLLGEQFF
TRBV10-3	CAIRHREGTEAFF
TRBV5-8	CASTKNGDSDTQYF
TRBV5-4	CASSSTLTDHSGNTIYF
TRBV28	CASSLLGQGKETQYF
TRBV18	CASSPLGTGPTNQPQHF
TRBV25-1	CASSVGAASSGNTIYF
TRBV7-7	CAIHDRRGENTGELFF
TRBV7-9	CASSLPLTGILFF
TRBV28	CASSRGQPYQPQHF
TRBV6-5	CASSSPGIFRNEQFF
TRBV7-9	CASSLGNIPDRNFYGYTF
TRBV6-5	CASSWTSGNEQFF
TRBV9	CASSPRGVLAGWGETQYF
TRBV4-3	CASSQDLPGPSIVVAGYTF
TRBV5-4	CASSFPSGSRVNEQFF
TRBV5-1	CASSLDPGVGEQYF